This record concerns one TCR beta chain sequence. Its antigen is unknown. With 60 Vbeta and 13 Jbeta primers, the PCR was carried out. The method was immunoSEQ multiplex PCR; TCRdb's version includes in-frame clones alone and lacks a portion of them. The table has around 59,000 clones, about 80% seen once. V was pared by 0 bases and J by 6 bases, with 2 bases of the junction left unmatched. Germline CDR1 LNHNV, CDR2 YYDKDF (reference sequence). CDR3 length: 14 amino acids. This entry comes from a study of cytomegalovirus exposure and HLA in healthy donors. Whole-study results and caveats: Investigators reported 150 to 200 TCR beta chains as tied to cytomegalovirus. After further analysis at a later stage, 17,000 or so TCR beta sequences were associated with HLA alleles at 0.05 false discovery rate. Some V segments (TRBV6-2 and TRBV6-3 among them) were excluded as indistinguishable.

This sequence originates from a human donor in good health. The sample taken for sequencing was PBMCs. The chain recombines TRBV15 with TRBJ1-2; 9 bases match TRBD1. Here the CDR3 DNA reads TGTGCCACCAGCAGAGATAGGACAGGGGATGGCTACACCTTC. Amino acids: CATSRDRTGDGYTF.